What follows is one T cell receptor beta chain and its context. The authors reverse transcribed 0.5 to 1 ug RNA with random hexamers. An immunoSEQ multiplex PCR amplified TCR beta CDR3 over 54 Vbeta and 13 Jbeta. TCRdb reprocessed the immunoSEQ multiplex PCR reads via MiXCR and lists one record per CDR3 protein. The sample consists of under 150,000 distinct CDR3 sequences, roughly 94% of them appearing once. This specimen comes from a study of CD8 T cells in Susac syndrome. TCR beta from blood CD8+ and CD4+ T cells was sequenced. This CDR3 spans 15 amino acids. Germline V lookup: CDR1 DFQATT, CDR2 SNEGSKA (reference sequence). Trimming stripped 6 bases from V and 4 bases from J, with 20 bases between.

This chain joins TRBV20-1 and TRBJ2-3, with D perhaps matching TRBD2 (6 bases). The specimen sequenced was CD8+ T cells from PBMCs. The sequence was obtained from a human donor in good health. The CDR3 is CSAREVAGLADTQYF. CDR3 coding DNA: TGCAGTGCCAGGGAAGTCGCGGGATTGGCAGATACGCAGTATTTT.